These T cell receptor beta chains were read from a single sample in a study of response to subunit inactivated influenza vaccine. TCRdb called the RT-PCR reads again in MiXCR, with one record for every CDR3 protein. The table records about 580,000 distinct CDR3 sequences, 14% of them present only once. The sample here was PBMCs from blood, taken about 13 days after vaccination. The origin of the receptors is a man aged 50 to 60 who received an inactivated influenza vaccine. Both conserved end residues are part of each CDR3. D genes are given only for firm matches. Some rows have no size entry. The others give once, few or many, or a class for an expanded clone.

v_call,cdr3_length,j_call,d_call,clone_size,cdr3_nt,cdr3_aa
TRBV15,15,TRBJ2-3,-,-,TGTGCCACCAGCAGAGTCAGGTTTAGCACAGATACGCAGTATTTT,CATSRVRFSTDTQYF
TRBV6-2/TRBV6-3,15,TRBJ2-7,TRBD2,-,TGTGCCAGCATGTTCCGTAGGACTAGTCATTACGAGCAGTACTTC,CASMFRRTSHYEQYF
TRBV9,14,TRBJ2-2,TRBD2,-,TGTGCCAGCAGCGTTAGCGGGGGGGCCGGGGAGCTGTTTTTT,CASSVSGGAGELFF
TRBV7-9,17,TRBJ1-2,-,-,TGTGCCAGCACCCCGGGGTACGGGACATCGCCTAACTATGGCTACACCTTC,CASTPGYGTSPNYGYTF
TRBV28,15,TRBJ2-5,-,many,TGTGCCAGCAGTTTACCACGCGGGTACCAAGAGACCCAGTACTTC,CASSLPRGYQETQYF
TRBV3-1,16,TRBJ1-2,-,few,TGTGCCAGCAGCCAAGTCGGAGGGACACAAAACTATGGCTACACCTTC,CASSQVGGTQNYGYTF
TRBV25-1,20,TRBJ2-1,TRBD2,-,TGTGCCAGCAGTAACTGGACTAGTACCAAATCCCCCCCATTCTACAATGAGCAGTTCTTC,CASSNWTSTKSPPFYNEQFF
TRBV5-6,16,TRBJ2-6,TRBD1,few,TGTGCCAGCAGCTTTAGACAGGGGGCCGGGGCCAACGTCCTGACTTTC,CASSFRQGAGANVLTF
TRBV5-6,16,TRBJ2-5,TRBD2,-,TGTGCCAGCAGCGGGAAGGTTATGGGACTACAAGAGACCCAGTACTTC,CASSGKVMGLQETQYF
TRBV6-2/TRBV6-3,16,TRBJ2-1,-,-,TGTGCCAGCAGTTACGGGATCGGGACGCCTTACAATGAGCAGTTCTTC,CASSYGIGTPYNEQFF
TRBV19,15,TRBJ1-3,-,-,TGTGCCAGTAGTATCGCCGGATTTCGGGGAAACACCATATATTTT,CASSIAGFRGNTIYF
TRBV10-3,13,TRBJ2-5,TRBD2,-,TGTGCCACTGGACTAGCAGGGCGAGAGACCCTGTACTTC,CATGLAGRETLYF
TRBV30,14,TRBJ1-2,TRBD1,few,TGTGCCTGGACCAGGGACAGGGGGCGCATCGGCTACACCTTC,CAWTRDRGRIGYTF
TRBV10-3,18,TRBJ2-1,TRBD2,many,TGTGCCATCGCCGGACTAGCGGGAGGTCCAAGCTCCTACAATGAGCAGTTCTTC,CAIAGLAGGPSSYNEQFF
TRBV12-3/TRBV12-4,15,TRBJ2-7,-,few,TGTGCCAGCACAAAGGAGCTAGGAAGCATCTACGAGCAGTACTTC,CASTKELGSIYEQYF
TRBV2,15,TRBJ1-6,TRBD1,few,TGTGCCAGCAGTGACGACAGGGGTTTTAATTCACCCCTCCACTTT,CASSDDRGFNSPLHF
TRBV20-1,15,TRBJ2-3,TRBD2,-,TGCAGTGCTAAGGGACTAGCGGGACGAACAGATACGCAGTATTTT,CSAKGLAGRTDTQYF
TRBV20-1,15,TRBJ1-1,-,-,TGCAGTGCTAGGCCAACTCGGGGGGTGAACACTGAAGCTTTCTTT,CSARPTRGVNTEAFF
TRBV4-2,14,TRBJ2-7,-,many,TGTGCCAGCAGCCACAGTATTGGCTCCTACGAGCAGTACTTC,CASSHSIGSYEQYF
TRBV5-1,15,TRBJ2-2,TRBD1,few,TGCGCCAGCAGCAATGACAGGGTCGGCACCGGGGAGCTGTTTTTT,CASSNDRVGTGELFF
TRBV7-6,14,TRBJ2-5,-,-,TGTGCCAGCAGCTTAGTTCCCAAGGGAGAGACCCAGTACTTC,CASSLVPKGETQYF
TRBV4-2,15,TRBJ2-5,-,few,TGTGCCAGCAGCCGAACGACTGGGATTGGGGAGACCCAGTACTTC,CASSRTTGIGETQYF
TRBV5-5,16,TRBJ1-2,TRBD1,few,TGTGCCAGCAGCTATGGGACAGGGTCCTCACTTTCAGGCTACACCTTC,CASSYGTGSSLSGYTF
TRBV20-1,12,TRBJ2-4,-,many,TGCAGTGCTCGCGCAGCGGGAAACATTCAGTACTTC,CSARAAGNIQYF
TRBV19,13,TRBJ1-1,TRBD1,many,TGTGCCAGTAGTATACAGGGGGCAGGTGAAGCTTTCTTT,CASSIQGAGEAFF
TRBV4-3,17,TRBJ2-7,-,many,TGCGCCAGCAGCCAAGATCACACGATCGGGGGAACCTACGAGCAGTACTTC,CASSQDHTIGGTYEQYF
TRBV12-3/TRBV12-4,15,TRBJ2-1,-,few,TGTGCCAGCAGTTCGGGTTACACAGGTCTCAATGAGCAGTTCTTC,CASSSGYTGLNEQFF
TRBV2,15,TRBJ2-2,-,few,TGTGCCAGCACCAGGGAGGGGGTATGGGCCGGGGAGCTGTTTTTT,CASTREGVWAGELFF
TRBV7-2,15,TRBJ2-1,-,few,TGTGCCAGCAGCTTCCAAAGGAGCTCCTACAATGAGCAGTTCTTC,CASSFQRSSYNEQFF
TRBV6-5,16,TRBJ2-7,TRBD2,-,TGTGCCAGCAGTTACAATCCTTCTAGCGGGGGATCCCATCAGTACTTC,CASSYNPSSGGSHQYF
TRBV4-3,15,TRBJ2-3,-,many,TGCGCCAGCAGCCAAGACGACGGGAGTAAGAATACGCAGTATTTT,CASSQDDGSKNTQYF
TRBV29-1,14,TRBJ2-3,-,few,TGCAGCGTTGAACTAGGGCGGGGCACAGATACGCAGTATTTT,CSVELGRGTDTQYF
TRBV9,17,TRBJ2-3,-,-,TGTGCCAGCAGCCCCCAAGCTCGATTCTGGGAGGCAGATACGCAGTATTTT,CASSPQARFWEADTQYF
TRBV20-1,14,TRBJ1-5,-,-,TGCAGTGCTAGAGTAGGGGCGAACAATCAGCCCCAGCATTTT,CSARVGANNQPQHF
TRBV3-1,17,TRBJ2-1,TRBD2,many,TGTGCCAGCAGCCAAGACCCTAGCGGGAGGGCCTACAATGAGCAGTTCTTC,CASSQDPSGRAYNEQFF
TRBV4-2,16,TRBJ2-7,TRBD1,-,TGTGCCAGCAGCCAAGTTAGGGGACAGGGGTCCTACGAGCAGTACTTC,CASSQVRGQGSYEQYF
TRBV6-2/TRBV6-3,15,TRBJ2-2,TRBD1,-,TGTGCCAGCATACTACAGGGGCGTCACACCGGGGAGCTGTTTTTT,CASILQGRHTGELFF
TRBV6-2/TRBV6-3,13,TRBJ1-5,-,many,TGTGCCAGCTCTGGACAGCTAAATCAGCCCCAGCATTTT,CASSGQLNQPQHF
TRBV28,15,TRBJ2-7,TRBD1,-,TGTGCCAGCAGCCAAGCCGGGACAGGGTCTGGCGAGCAGTACTTC,CASSQAGTGSGEQYF
TRBV6-1,14,TRBJ1-2,-,few,TGTGCCAAACCGGGGTTAGAGGATAACTATGGCTACACCTTC,CAKPGLEDNYGYTF